The rows below give T cell receptor beta chains drawn from one sample of a study of T cells in Graves' hyperthyroidism and ophthalmopathy. Via MiXCR, TCRdb re-called the multiplex PCR reads, giving one row per CDR3 protein. The table shows 540,000 or so distinct CDR3 sequences, with less than 20% occurring only once. Sequencing was done on a sample of blood. Receptors were obtained from a woman younger than 45 with Graves' hyperthyroidism. Both conserved end residues are part of each CDR3. D genes are given only for firm matches. Some rows mark clone size as missing; the rest say once, few, many or name a class of expanded clone.

TRBJ2-1	TRBD2	NA	TRBV7-3	TGTGCCAGCAGAAAACTAGCGAAGGTTGAAAGGTTCTTC	CASRKLAKVERFF
TRBJ2-7	NA	many	TRBV18	TGTGCCAGCTCACCACCGCAGGGGAGAAATTACGAGCAGTACTTC	CASSPPQGRNYEQYF
TRBJ2-1	TRBD2	few	TRBV29-1	TGCAGCGTTTTCTTCCTAGCGGGGTACGGTGAGCAGTTCTTC	CSVFFLAGYGEQFF
TRBJ2-7	TRBD2	many	TRBV3-1	TGTGCCAGCAGCCAAGGGTGGACTAGCGGGACCTACGAGCAGTACTTC	CASSQGWTSGTYEQYF
TRBJ2-1	NA	many	TRBV11-1	TGTGCCAGCAGCTTAGTTCTCTTCGCTAGCAGAAACAATGAGCAGTTCTTC	CASSLVLFASRNNEQFF
TRBJ1-6	NA	NA	TRBV30	TGTGCCTGGATTGGACGGATCAATTCACCCCTCCACTTT	CAWIGRINSPLHF
TRBJ2-6	NA	NA	TRBV7-2	TGTGCCAGCAGCTTTGACGGAACTGGGGCCAACGTCCTGACTTTC	CASSFDGTGANVLTF
TRBJ1-4	NA	once	TRBV4-3	TGCGCCAGCAGCCAAGTCTTGTCACACCGGGGAGAAAAACTGTTTTTT	CASSQVLSHRGEKLFF
TRBJ2-7	TRBD2	many	TRBV28	TGTGCCAGCAGTTTAATTTTGGTAAGCGGGAGGAGCTCCTACGAGCAGTACTTC	CASSLILVSGRSSYEQYF
TRBJ1-3	NA	NA	TRBV9	TGTGCCAGCAGCGAGACGGAGGTCCGCTCTGGAAACACCATATATTTT	CASSETEVRSGNTIYF
TRBJ2-3	NA	many	TRBV7-2	TGTGCCAGCAGCTTAGTTGGGGGAGGAAATACGCAGTATTTT	CASSLVGGGNTQYF
TRBJ2-1	NA	many	TRBV6-1	TGTGCCAGCAGTGAAATGAGTTTCTGGCGGCCTGAGTTCCCCAATGAGCAGTTCTTC	CASSEMSFWRPEFPNEQFF
TRBJ1-1	NA	many	TRBV6-1	TGTGCCAGCAGTGAGGTTAGGGTGAACACTGAAGCTTTCTTT	CASSEVRVNTEAFF
TRBJ2-7	NA	few	TRBV19	TGTGCCAGTAGTCCCCGCCGGGACAGGGAAGGACTAGCGGCCTACGAGCAGTACTTC	CASSPRRDREGLAAYEQYF
TRBJ2-7	NA	many	TRBV11-2	TGTGCCAGCAGCTTAGCGTCAGGGGAATACTACGAGCAGTACTTC	CASSLASGEYYEQYF
TRBJ2-2	NA	NA	TRBV20-1	TGCAGTGCTAGAGATCCTGGGGCCCAGGTGGGAGTGAACACCGGGGAGCTGTTTTTT	CSARDPGAQVGVNTGELFF
TRBJ2-1	NA	many	TRBV27	TGTGCCAGCAGTAGAAGCCGACTGCCGAGCTCCTACAATGAGCAGTTCTTC	CASSRSRLPSSYNEQFF
TRBJ1-3	NA	many	TRBV5-6	TGTGCCAGCAACCAATGGGTCGCCTCTGGAAACACCATATATTTT	CASNQWVASGNTIYF
TRBJ1-2	TRBD1	many	TRBV28	TGTGCCAGCAGTCCCGGGGACAGGGAAAACTATGGCTACACCTTC	CASSPGDRENYGYTF
TRBJ2-5	NA	many	TRBV20-1	TGCAGTGCTCAAGCCGGGGTGACCACTTCCCGTTCCCAGTACTTC	CSAQAGVTTSRSQYF
TRBJ1-5	NA	many	TRBV5-5	TGTGCCAGCAGCTTAACCGGGCTCTCCAATCAGCCCCAGCATTTT	CASSLTGLSNQPQHF
TRBJ2-2	TRBD2	NA	TRBV19	TGTGCCAGTACCCCACTGGCTAGCGGGAACACCGGGGAGCTGTTTTTT	CASTPLASGNTGELFF
TRBJ2-7	TRBD1	NA	TRBV5-6	TGTGCCAGCGAGACCTTTTCGAGGACAGGGGACCTCTACGAGCAGTACTTC	CASETFSRTGDLYEQYF
TRBJ2-2	NA	many	TRBV12-3/TRBV12-4	TGTGCCAGCAGTTTAGAACTAGCTGGCGGGGAGCTGTTTTTT	CASSLELAGGELFF
TRBJ1-1	NA	many	TRBV2	TGTGCCAGCAGAGCGGACGCGAACACTGAAGCTTTCTTT	CASRADANTEAFF
TRBJ2-3	TRBD2	many	TRBV12-3/TRBV12-4	TGTGCCAGCAGTCACGGACTAGCGGGACATTCCACAGATACGCAGTATTTT	CASSHGLAGHSTDTQYF
TRBJ2-3	NA	NA	TRBV11-2	TGTGCCAGCAGTGGGGCCCTCGACTTCGGCACAGATACGCAGTATTTT	CASSGALDFGTDTQYF
TRBJ2-5	NA	few	TRBV6-1	TGTGCCAGCAGTGAGATACAAGAGACCCAGTACTTC	CASSEIQETQYF
TRBJ1-5	TRBD1	many	TRBV12-3/TRBV12-4	TGTGCCAGCAGCACGACAGGGGGCGGGGTAGAGAATCAGCCCCAGCATTTT	CASSTTGGGVENQPQHF
TRBJ1-2	TRBD1	many	TRBV5-1	TGCGCCAGCAGCTTCGGACAGGGCGGCTATGGCTACACCTTC	CASSFGQGGYGYTF
TRBJ1-1	NA	many	TRBV11-2	TGTGCCAGCAGCTTCCACCGCCCGGGGAAGACTGAAGCTTTCTTT	CASSFHRPGKTEAFF
TRBJ2-1	TRBD2	few	TRBV5-1	TGCGCCAGCAGCTTCACTGGACTAGCGGGAGGAACTTACAATGAGCAGTTCTTC	CASSFTGLAGGTYNEQFF
TRBJ2-1	TRBD1	few	TRBV5-1	TGCGCCAGCAGCTCGAAGACAGGGACCAATGAGCAGTTCTTC	CASSSKTGTNEQFF
TRBJ2-5	TRBD1	NA	TRBV25-1	TGTGCCAGCAGTATTGGGACAGGGACCTTTCAAGAGACCCAGTACTTC	CASSIGTGTFQETQYF
TRBJ1-2	NA	many	TRBV13	TGTGCCAGCAGCCGTTGGACAGATGACAGTTTCTATGGCTACACCTTC	CASSRWTDDSFYGYTF
TRBJ2-3	NA	many	TRBV5-1	TGCGCCAGCAGCAGCCTTGGTCGCGGCTCAACGGCAGATACGCAGTATTTT	CASSSLGRGSTADTQYF
TRBJ2-7	NA	many	TRBV9	TGTGCCAGCAGCGTAGGTCCGGGACCGACCTACGAGCAGTACTTC	CASSVGPGPTYEQYF
TRBJ2-7	NA	NA	TRBV4-3	TGCGCCAGCAGCCAAGATTCGGGAGTCGATTCCGAGCAGTACTTC	CASSQDSGVDSEQYF
TRBJ1-1	NA	NA	TRBV4-1	TGCGCCAGCAGTCCTACAGGGATTGAAGCTTTCTTT	CASSPTGIEAFF
TRBJ1-1	NA	NA	TRBV29-1	TGCAGCGCGGGACATCAGAACACTGAAGCTTTCTTT	CSAGHQNTEAFF
TRBJ2-7	TRBD2	many	TRBV3-1	TGTGCCACCAGCCAAGACCTAGCGGGACGGTACGAGCAGTACTTC	CATSQDLAGRYEQYF
TRBJ1-1	NA	many	TRBV5-1	TGCGCCAGCAGCTTGGGAATTAATCCTGAAGCTTTCTTT	CASSLGINPEAFF
TRBJ2-1	NA	many	TRBV7-2	TGTGCCAGCAGCTTATGGGGTCGGGGCCTTGTTGAGCAGTTCTTC	CASSLWGRGLVEQFF
TRBJ2-1	NA	many	TRBV11-2	TGTGCCAGCAGCTTAGTCTCATATGAGCAGTTCTTC	CASSLVSYEQFF
TRBJ2-3	TRBD1	many	TRBV5-4	TGTGCCAGCAGCTTGGGCGGACAGGGTACAGATACGCAGTATTTT	CASSLGGQGTDTQYF
TRBJ2-3	NA	NA	TRBV9	TGTGCCAGCAGCGTAGCAGGGGTGATATCAGATACGCAGTATTTT	CASSVAGVISDTQYF
TRBJ1-2	NA	few	TRBV14	TGTGCCAGCAGCCAAGATCTGGGCTCACTTAACTATGGCTACACCTTC	CASSQDLGSLNYGYTF
TRBJ2-1	NA	many	TRBV20-1	TGCAGTGCTAGAGATGGGCCTTTCTACAATGAGCAGTTCTTC	CSARDGPFYNEQFF
TRBJ1-1	NA	many	TRBV6-1	TGTGCCAGCAGTTCCGGTGGGGGACCGAACACTGAAGCTTTCTTT	CASSSGGGPNTEAFF
TRBJ2-3	TRBD1	many	TRBV7-3	TGTGCCAGCAGCTTAACCGGGACAGGGGCAGATACGCAGTATTTT	CASSLTGTGADTQYF